A single sample is the source of the 32 T cell receptor beta chains below, sequenced in a study of blood T cells in healthy people across ages (dated by TCRdb to the mid-2010s). The library was generated by 5' RACE. The sequencer listed for this sample is Illumina HiSeq 2500. A second PCR of about 6 to 11 cycles was run with a J-beta primer mix and a sample-barcoded 5' primer. The public reads were quality trimmed at Q25 with fastp and then assembled into clones with MiXCR by TCRdb, keeping productive beta chains. CDR3 protein sequences are deduplicated, and each keeps its most common genes and DNA. Within this sample are roughly 1 million distinct CDR3 sequences, with around 27% of them counted one time only. Clones ranked in the top ten supply approximately 0.71% of the sample. The same sample was also used in a study of T cells of mothers and their children.

The sequenced sample was blood. These receptors all come from a girl aged 2 to 10 in good health.

This sequence joins TRBV4-2 and TRBJ1-4, with 12 bases matching TRBD1. The CDR3 has 19 amino acids. V trimming: 2 bases; J trimming: 6 bases; junction bases outside the gene matches: 13. Germline V gene data show CDR1 as LGHNA and CDR2 as YNFKEQ. The CDR3 DNA reads as TGTGCCAGCAGCCAAAGGATCCCGGGACAGGGGGCCTTGGATGAAAAACTGTTTTTT. Translated: CASSQRIPGQGALDEKLFF.

V and J are TRBV10-3 and TRBJ2-5; 9 nucleotides align to TRBD2. The DNA end lines up better with TRBJ2-1; the J call may be wrong. The germline V gene has CDR1 ENHRY and CDR2 SYGVKD. This CDR3 contains 14 residues. The CDR3: CAIRASGASYEQFF. The CDR3, as DNA: TGTGCCATCAGGGCTAGCGGGGCCTCTTATGAGCAGTTCTTC.

A few counts support this clonotype. The chain couples TRBV4-3 to TRBJ2-5, with D unresolved. This CDR3 has 15 residues. Germline loops: CDR1 LGHNA, CDR2 YSLEER. V was cut by 0 bases and J by 2 bases, with 10 bases left in between. For the CDR3, the DNA is TGCGCCAGCAGCCAAGAGGGCAGACAACAAGAGACCCAGTACTTC. Translating gives CASSQEGRQQETQYF.

The chain couples TRBV5-1 to TRBJ2-6, with 7 bases that match TRBD2. The CDR3 has 19 residues. The V and J ends lost 6 bases and 0 bases, in that order; junction bases with no gene match: 15. Germline lookup yields CDR1 SGHRS and CDR2 YFSETQ. Here the CDR3 DNA reads TGCGCCAGCACCGAGGGACCCCAGGGAGGGAACTCTGGGGCCAACGTCCTGACTTTC. Protein: CASTEGPQGGNSGANVLTF.

This clonotype turned up a few times. The chain uses TRBV13 and TRBJ2-5; no clear D gene. Judging by the DNA end, TRBJ2-7 fits better; the J call may be wrong. Germline V gene sequence: CDR1 PRHDT, CDR2 FYEKMQ (reference sequence). This CDR3 contains 16 residues. Here the CDR3 DNA reads TGTGCCAGCAGCTTAGATCCCGGCTTGTATGGGTACGAGCAGTACTTC. Amino acid sequence: CASSLDPGLYGYEQYF.

This chain uses TRBV20-1 with TRBJ1-5; 7 bases are shared with TRBD1. V shed 5 bases, J shed 0 bases, and the junction held 4 bases outside the gene matches. Germline assignment: CDR1 DFQATT and CDR2 SNEGSKA (reference sequence). The CDR3 is 14 amino acids. The chain's CDR3 is CSAGTGDSNQPQHF. CDR3 DNA sequence: TGCAGTGCTGGTACAGGGGATAGCAATCAGCCCCAGCATTTT.

The chain employs TRBV7-9 and TRBJ1-4; D is undetermined. The CDR3 extends over 16 amino acids. Germline assignment: CDR1 SEHNR and CDR2 FQNEAQ (reference sequence). The V and J ends lost 7 bases and 7 bases respectively, with 22 bases between them. The CDR3 DNA is TGTGCCAGCACCGTATTACCGGGTCCCGACGGTGAAAAACTGTTTTTT. Translated: CASTVLPGPDGEKLFF.

CDR3 protein: CASGPRTAPTDTQYF. The CDR3 DNA follows: TGTGCCAGCGGGCCTAGGACAGCCCCCACAGATACGCAGTATTTT. The chain employs TRBV6-6 and TRBJ2-3; weak D call: TRBD1 (6 bases). Trimming removed 8 bases at V and 2 bases at J, with 17 bases between. From germline, CDR1 is MNHNY and CDR2 SVGAGI (reference sequence). There are 15 residues in the CDR3.

This clonotype was observed a few times. This chain connects TRBV28 to TRBJ2-5, with 7 bases matching TRBD1. The ends lost 4 bases at V and 0 bases at J; junction bases unmatched: 5. Looked up from germline, CDR1 is MDHEN and CDR2 is SYDVKM. The CDR3 is 15 residues long. The CDR3 coding sequence is TGTGCCAGCAGTTCACCCGGACAGGACCAAGAGACCCAGTACTTC. Translation gives CASSSPGQDQETQYF.

The chain joins TRBV12-3 or TRBV12-4 to TRBJ2-1; no clear D gene. V was clipped by 4 bases and J by 1 base, with 14 bases between them. This CDR3 has 16 residues. Written as DNA, the CDR3 is TGTGCCAGCAGTTACCCCGCGGCCGATTCCTACAATGAGCAGTTCTTC. Its translation is CASSYPAADSYNEQFF.

The chain joins TRBV5-1 to TRBJ1-1; no clear D gene. This CDR3 spans 14 amino acids. Trimming removed 1 base from V and 3 bases from J, with 10 bases in between. Germline-derived CDR1 and CDR2 are SGHRS and YFSETQ. The CDR3 sequence: CASSLWGVDTEAFF. CDR3 in DNA: TGCGCCAGCAGCTTGTGGGGAGTAGACACTGAAGCTTTCTTT.

There are a few counts of this clonotype. V gene TRBV20-1 combines with J gene TRBJ2-5, with 10 bases identical to TRBD2. J gave up 9 bases and V 6 bases, and 10 bases lay outside the gene matches. CDR1 and CDR2 from the germline V gene are DFQATT and SNEGSKA (reference sequence). The CDR3 runs to 13 residues. The CDR3 region is CSASTSGLTPQYF. For the CDR3, the DNA is TGCAGTGCCTCGACTAGCGGGCTTACCCCCCAGTACTTC.

The chain is built from TRBV12-3 or TRBV12-4 and TRBJ1-6, with 7 bases fitting TRBD1. The CDR3 totals 14 residues. With 8 bases clipped from V and 4 bases from J, the junction kept 5 bases outside the gene matches. Here the CDR3 DNA reads TGTGCCAGCGGCGGGACAGCTTATAATTCACCCCTCCACTTT. The encoded protein is CASGGTAYNSPLHF.

This chain joins TRBV6-5 and TRBJ1-1, with D possibly being TRBD1 (5 bases). The V gene lost 6 bases and the J gene lost 7 bases, with 12 bases spanning the gap. Germline V gene lookup returns CDR1 MNHEY and CDR2 SVGAGI. This CDR3 has 12 residues. CDR3 amino acids: CASRRDSYEAFF. The CDR3 DNA reads TGTGCCAGCAGGAGGGACTCCTATGAAGCTTTCTTT.

The rearrangement joins TRBV7-2 to TRBJ2-3; 7 bases match TRBD1. The CDR3 runs 15 residues. V lost 2 bases to trimming and J lost 4 bases; unmatched junction nucleotides: 6. Germline CDR1 and CDR2: SGHTA and FQGNSA. CDR3 nucleotide sequence: TGTGCCAGCAGCTTAAGAGGGGGCAGGGCAGATACGCAGTATTTT. The encoded protein is CASSLRGGRADTQYF.

The V call is TRBV5-1, the J call TRBJ2-3, with D hard to call. Trimming left V 5 bases short and J 1 base short, with 11 bases between. Germline V lookup: CDR1 SGHRS, CDR2 YFSETQ. This CDR3 is 14 amino acids long. CDR3 sequence: CASRVGRGTDTQYF. The CDR3 nucleotides read TGCGCCAGCAGAGTAGGTCGGGGCACAGATACGCAGTATTTT.

The rearrangement joins TRBV2 to TRBJ1-1, with a tentative D call TRBD1 (5 bases). V lost 6 bases and J lost 4, with 27 bases in between. This CDR3 has 18 amino acids. Germline V CDR1 and CDR2: SNHLY, FYNNEI. CDR3 DNA sequence: TGTGCCAGCAGCCAAGAAGTTCCGGGCCGGGGGAGGGCCACTGAAGCTTTCTTT. It translates to CASSQEVPGRGRATEAFF. The full variable domain, completed using reference TRBV2 and TRBJ1-1, is EPEVTQTPSHQVTQMGQEVILRCVPISNHLYFYWYRQILGQKVEFLVSFYNNEISEKSEIFDDQFSVERPDGSNFTLKIRSTKLEDSAMYFCASSQEVPGRGRATEAFFGQGTRLTVV.

The V call is TRBV6-6, the J call TRBJ2-3; D could derive from TRBD1 or TRBD2 (6 bases each). Trimming stripped 0 bases from V and 2 bases from J, with 12 bases between. Germline CDR1 MNHNY, CDR2 SVGAGI (reference sequence). This CDR3 region has 16 residues. The CDR3 loop reads CASSYSEGGVTDTQYF. The CDR3, as DNA: TGTGCCAGCAGTTACTCGGAGGGGGGCGTCACAGATACGCAGTATTTT.

This chain connects TRBV7-2 to TRBJ2-7; weak D call: TRBD1 (6 bases). With 0 bases removed from V and 7 bases from J, the gap between germline ends came to 10 bases. From germline, CDR1 is SGHTA and CDR2 FQGNSA. The CDR3 spans 13 residues. CDR3 sequence reads: CASSLARTAEQYF. DNA for the CDR3: TGTGCCAGCAGCTTAGCCCGGACAGCAGAGCAGTACTTC.

This chain connects TRBV5-1 to TRBJ2-7, with D perhaps matching TRBD2 (6 bases). The CDR3 has 14 residues. Trimming shortened V by 4 bases and J by 3 bases, and 14 bases separated the two germline ends. Per germline, CDR1 SGHRS and CDR2 YFSETQ. CDR3 DNA: TGCGCCAGCAGCACCTGGCTCGGGAGCTACGAGCAGTACTTC. Its protein product is CASSTWLGSYEQYF.

The rearrangement links TRBV20-1 to TRBJ2-3; 7 bases fit TRBD1. The CDR3 spans 11 residues. The V gene's germline CDR1 is DFQATT and CDR2 SNEGSKA (reference sequence). Germline trimming cut 6 bases from V and 6 bases from J; bases unmatched to any gene: 3. CDR3 loop: CSAVQGDTQYF. CDR3 bases: TGCAGTGCGGTACAGGGGGATACGCAGTATTTT.

The chain uses TRBV12-3 or TRBV12-4 and TRBJ2-1; 10 bases are a match to TRBD1. V shed 1 base, J shed 2 bases, and the junction held 11 bases outside the gene matches. This CDR3 spans 19 amino acids. CDR3 sequence: CASSLGISWTGGTYNEQFF. In DNA form, the CDR3 reads TGTGCCAGCAGTTTAGGGATATCATGGACAGGGGGAACCTACAATGAGCAGTTCTTC.

This clonotype was detected once. This chain uses TRBV28 with TRBJ2-7; D perhaps matches TRBD1 (5 bases). Germline V lookup: CDR1 MDHEN, CDR2 SYDVKM. The ends were cut back, 5 bases at V and 8 bases at J, with 13 bases in the middle. The CDR3 is 12 residues long. The chain's CDR3 is CASSPGSMKQYF. The CDR3 DNA reads TGTGCCAGCAGTCCAGGGTCTATGAAGCAGTACTTC. The whole variable domain, remainder taken from reference TRBV28 and TRBJ2-7, is DVKVTQSSRYLVKRTGEKVFLECVQDMDHENMFWYRQDPGLGLRLIYFSYDVKMKEKGDIPEGYSVSREKKERFSLILESASTNQTSMYLCASSPGSMKQYFGPGTRLTVT.

In this sample, this clonotype turned up a few times. The chain recombines TRBV11-2 with TRBJ2-5; tentatively, D is TRBD1 or TRBD2 (6 bases each). Germline assignment: CDR1 SGHAT and CDR2 FQNNGV. Trimming took off 5 bases at V and 12 bases at J, with 22 bases between the two ends. The CDR3 has 14 residues. The CDR3 spells CASSNIGGLGEKYF. CDR3 nucleotide sequence: TGTGCCAGCAGCAACATTGGGGGGCTAGGGGAAAAGTACTTC.

This chain uses TRBV7-3 with TRBJ2-7; perhaps TRBD2 as D (5 bases). V lost 0 bases to trimming and J lost 7 bases, with 10 bases between them. The CDR3 covers 13 residues. The germline V gene encodes CDR1 SGHTA and CDR2 FQGTGA. Written as DNA, the CDR3 is TGTGCCAGCAGCTTAACGGACTCCTCAGAGCAGTACTTC. This sequence encodes CASSLTDSSEQYF.

The genes are TRBV29-1 and TRBJ2-7; D gene unclear. The CDR3 consists of 13 residues. Germline V gives CDR1 SQVTM, CDR2 ANQGSEA. Trimming removed 2 bases from V and 2 bases from J, with 10 bases in between. The CDR3 here is CSVEKLQTYEQYF. The CDR3 DNA reads TGCAGCGTTGAAAAGCTACAGACCTACGAGCAGTACTTC.

This clonotype has more than one count but fewer than ten. V gene TRBV29-1 combines with J gene TRBJ1-1; D might be TRBD1 (6 bases). The CDR3 totals 13 residues. The V end lost 8 bases, the J end lost 2 bases, and 15 bases lay between the germline ends. Germline assignment: CDR1 SQVTM and CDR2 ANQGSEA. CDR3 nucleotide sequence: TGCAGCACCGACGAGGGGGTAAACACTGAAGCTTTCTTT. Translated: CSTDEGVNTEAFF.

The chain carries TRBV7-9 and TRBJ1-1, with TRBD1 as a possible D gene (6 bases). This CDR3 comprises 17 residues. V lost 2 bases and J 0 bases, leaving 16 bases between the germline ends. Germline assignment: CDR1 SEHNR and CDR2 FQNEAQ (reference sequence). The CDR3 bases are TGTGCCAGCAGCTTACTTGGACAGAGCGGTATGAACACTGAAGCTTTCTTT. Translating gives CASSLLGQSGMNTEAFF.

This clonotype occurred once. The chain carries TRBV5-1 and TRBJ2-4, with 7 bases that match TRBD1. The germline V gene has CDR1 SGHRS and CDR2 YFSETQ. V dropped 4 bases and J dropped 8; count of bases not matched to a gene: 9. This CDR3 comprises 14 residues. CDR3 nucleotides: TGCGCCAGCAGCCCCGGGACAGCGAGGGACATTCAGTACTTC. Its translation: CASSPGTARDIQYF.

This rearrangement joins TRBV6-5 to TRBJ2-2; D gene uncertain. The ends were cut back, 8 bases at V and 4 bases at J, with 11 bases in the middle. The CDR3 totals 13 residues. Germline V gene lookup returns CDR1 MNHEY and CDR2 SVGAGI. CDR3 DNA: TGTGCCAGCGGTATTATCCCCACCGGGGAGCTGTTTTTT. It yields the protein CASGIIPTGELFF.

This sequence joins TRBV12-3 or TRBV12-4 and TRBJ2-4, with 7 bases aligning to TRBD1. The CDR3 contains 13 residues. With V trimmed by 5 bases and J by 13 bases, 11 bases remained unmatched. CDR3 region: CASSLPGGWIQYF. The CDR3 nucleotides read TGTGCCAGCAGTCTCCCAGGGGGATGGATCCAGTACTTC.

This clonotype was observed a few times. The V call is TRBV28, the J call TRBJ2-5; 7 bases match TRBD1. CDR1 and CDR2 (germline): MDHEN, SYDVKM. Trimming took 4 bases from V and 2 from J; bases not matched to a gene: 4. CDR3 length: 14 residues. The CDR3 DNA follows: TGTGCCAGCAGTTGGGACAGTTTACAAGAGACCCAGTACTTC. Amino acid sequence: CASSWDSLQETQYF.